This T cell receptor beta chain comes out of a study of T cells in Graves' hyperthyroidism and ophthalmopathy. Hyperthyroidism had been newly diagnosed in patients aged 18 to 65, and its duration was under 2 months. Exclusion of a patient resulted from uncontrolled infection, other autoimmune disease, pregnancy or lactation. This sample holds PBMCs from approximately 9 ml fresh peripheral blood. This CDR3 has 14 amino acids. The trim removed 5 bases at V and 4 bases at J, leaving 6 bases unmatched. Per the germline V gene, CDR1 is MNHEY and CDR2 is SMNVEV (reference sequence). This clonotype appeared many times. The antigen remains undetermined. There were TCR beta CDR3 regions amplified from RNA transcripts. TCR CDR3 regions were first amplified by RT-PCR with HTBI primers. TCRdb re-analysed the multiplex PCR reads in MiXCR, keeping a single row per CDR3 protein. In the table there are 400,000 to 600,000 distinct CDR3 sequences, 20% of which are singletons.

Study findings and constraints: Most thyroid clonotypes that were expanded above 0.001 also turned up in blood.

The V gene is TRBV27, the J gene TRBJ2-7, with 9 nucleotides matching TRBD1. This receptor was identified in a man younger than 35 with Graves' hyperthyroidism. The sequencing sample was made of blood. CDR3 nucleotides: TGTGCCAGCAGTATAGGGACAGGGAGGTACGAGCAGTACTTC. Translated: CASSIGTGRYEQYF.